There are many counts of the clone carrying this TCR beta chain. Its cognate antigen is unknown. The data belong to a study of CD8+CD57+ T cells in acquired aplastic anemia. Regarding the study as a whole: Researchers report that fewer than 35 CD8+ CDR3 sequences appeared in both patients and controls.

The V gene lost 3 bases and the J gene lost 8 bases, with 13 bases spanning the gap. This CDR3 is 14 amino acids long. Germline CDR1 is SEHNR and CDR2 is FQNEAQ (reference sequence). CD8+CD57+ cell expansion had been shown by flow cytometry in patients chosen for sequencing. There were no patients without severe acquired aplastic anemia. TCR beta VDJ and CDR3 were profiled, and genomic DNA was the template. TCRdb reprocessed the reads via MiXCR and lists one record per CDR3 protein. The top ten clones hold nearly 0.85% of a sample with around 430,000 distinct CDR3 sequences, roughly a third of them seen once.

The specimen was sorted CD4+, CD8+, or CD8+CD57+ T cells (not recorded which) from PBMCs. This sequence originates from a human donor with aplastic anemia. This sequence joins TRBV7-9 and TRBJ1-4; unclear D gene. CDR3 bases: TGTGCCAGCAGCTTTGGCCCCTCCGGGGAAAAACTGTTTTTT. It specifies CASSFGPSGEKLFF.